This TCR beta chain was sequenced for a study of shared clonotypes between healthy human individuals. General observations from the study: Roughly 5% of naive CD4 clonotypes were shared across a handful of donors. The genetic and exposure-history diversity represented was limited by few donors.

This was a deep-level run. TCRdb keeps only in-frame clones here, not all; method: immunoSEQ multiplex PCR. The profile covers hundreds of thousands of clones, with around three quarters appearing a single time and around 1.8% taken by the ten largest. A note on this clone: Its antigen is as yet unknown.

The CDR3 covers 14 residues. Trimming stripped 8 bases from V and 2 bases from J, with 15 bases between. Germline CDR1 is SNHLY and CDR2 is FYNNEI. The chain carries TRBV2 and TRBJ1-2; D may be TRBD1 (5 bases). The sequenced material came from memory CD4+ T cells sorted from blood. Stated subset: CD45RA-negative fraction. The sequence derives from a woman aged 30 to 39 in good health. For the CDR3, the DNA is TGTGCCAGCGAGACGAGTGCAGGGAACTATGGCTACACCTTC. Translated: CASETSAGNYGYTF.